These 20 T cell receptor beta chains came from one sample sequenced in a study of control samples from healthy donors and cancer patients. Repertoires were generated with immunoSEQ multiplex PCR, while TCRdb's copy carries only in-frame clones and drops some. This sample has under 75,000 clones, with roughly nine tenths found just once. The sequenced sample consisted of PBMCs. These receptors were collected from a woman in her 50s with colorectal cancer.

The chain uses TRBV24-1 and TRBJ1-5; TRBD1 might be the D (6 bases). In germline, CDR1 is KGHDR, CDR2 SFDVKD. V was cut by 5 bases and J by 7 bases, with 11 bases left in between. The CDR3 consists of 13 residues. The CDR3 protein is CATSGAGEQPQHF. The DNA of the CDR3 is TGTGCCACCAGTGGAGCAGGGGAACAGCCCCAGCATTTT.

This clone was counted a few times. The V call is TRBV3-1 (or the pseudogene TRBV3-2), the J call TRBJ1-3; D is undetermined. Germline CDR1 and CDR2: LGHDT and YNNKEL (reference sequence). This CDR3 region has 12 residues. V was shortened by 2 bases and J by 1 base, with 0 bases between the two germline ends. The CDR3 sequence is CASSQSGNTIYF. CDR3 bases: TGTGCCAGCAGCCAATCTGGAAACACCATATATTTT.

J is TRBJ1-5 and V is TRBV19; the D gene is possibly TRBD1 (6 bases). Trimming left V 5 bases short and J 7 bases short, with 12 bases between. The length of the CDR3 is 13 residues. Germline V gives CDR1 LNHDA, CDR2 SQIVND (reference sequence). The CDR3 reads CASSWQGSQPQHF. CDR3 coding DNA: TGTGCCAGTAGTTGGCAGGGGTCCCAGCCCCAGCATTTT.

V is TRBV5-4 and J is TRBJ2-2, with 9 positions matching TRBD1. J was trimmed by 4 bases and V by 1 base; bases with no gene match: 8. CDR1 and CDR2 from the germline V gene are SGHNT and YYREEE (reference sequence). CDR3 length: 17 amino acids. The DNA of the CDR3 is TGTGCCAGCAGCTTGACAAGGGGGACAGGGTTCACCGGGGAGCTGTTTTTT. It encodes CASSLTRGTGFTGELFF. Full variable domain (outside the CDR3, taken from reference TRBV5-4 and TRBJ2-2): ETGVTQSPTHLIKTRGQQVTLRCSSQSGHNTVSWYQQALGQGPQFIFQYYREEENGRGNFPPRFSGLQFPNYSSELNVNALELDDSALYLCASSLTRGTGFTGELFFGEGSRLTVL.

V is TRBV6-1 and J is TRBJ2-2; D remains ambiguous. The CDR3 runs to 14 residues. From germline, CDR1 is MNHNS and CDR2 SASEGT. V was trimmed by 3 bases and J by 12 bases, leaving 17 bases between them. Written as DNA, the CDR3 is TGTGCCAGCAGTGAGGCCACGCACGGCCGACAGCTGTTTTTT. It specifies CASSEATHGRQLFF.

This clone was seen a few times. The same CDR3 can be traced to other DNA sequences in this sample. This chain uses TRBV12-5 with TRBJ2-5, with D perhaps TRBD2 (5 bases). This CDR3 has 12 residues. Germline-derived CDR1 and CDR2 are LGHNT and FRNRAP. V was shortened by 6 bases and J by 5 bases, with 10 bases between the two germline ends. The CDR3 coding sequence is TGTGCTAGTGGCCCCCCGGGGGAGACCCAGTACTTC. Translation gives CASGPPGETQYF.

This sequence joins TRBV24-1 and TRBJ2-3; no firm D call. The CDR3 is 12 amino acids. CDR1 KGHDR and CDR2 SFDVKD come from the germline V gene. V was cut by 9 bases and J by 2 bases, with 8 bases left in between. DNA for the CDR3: TGTGCCACCGACGCAGACACAGATACGCAGTATTTT. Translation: CATDADTDTQYF.

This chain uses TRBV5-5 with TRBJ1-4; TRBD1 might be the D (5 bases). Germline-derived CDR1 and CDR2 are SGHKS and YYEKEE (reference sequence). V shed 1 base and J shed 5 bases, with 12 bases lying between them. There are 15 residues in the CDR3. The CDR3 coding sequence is TGTGCCAGCAGCTTGTGGGGCGGGTTGAATGAAAAACTGTTTTTT. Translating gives CASSLWGGLNEKLFF.

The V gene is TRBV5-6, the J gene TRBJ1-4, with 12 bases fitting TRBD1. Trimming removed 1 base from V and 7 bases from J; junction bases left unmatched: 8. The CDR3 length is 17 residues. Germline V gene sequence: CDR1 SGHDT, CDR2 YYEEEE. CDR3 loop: CASSLLLGTGGSEKLFF. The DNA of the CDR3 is TGTGCCAGCAGCTTGTTATTGGGGACAGGGGGCAGTGAAAAACTGTTTTTT.

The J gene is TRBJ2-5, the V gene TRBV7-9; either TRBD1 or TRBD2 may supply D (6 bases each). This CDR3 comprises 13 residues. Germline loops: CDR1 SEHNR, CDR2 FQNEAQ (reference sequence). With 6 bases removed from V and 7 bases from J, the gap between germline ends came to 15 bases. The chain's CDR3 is CASRPGEAGTQYF. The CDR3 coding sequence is TGTGCCAGCAGACCAGGGGAGGCGGGGACCCAGTACTTC. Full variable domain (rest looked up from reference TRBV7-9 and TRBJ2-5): DTGVSQNPRHKITKRGQNVTFRCDPISEHNRLYWYRQTLGQGPEFLTYFQNEAQLEKSRLLSDRFSAERPKGSFSTLEIQRTEQGDSAMYLCASRPGEAGTQYFGPGTRLLVL.

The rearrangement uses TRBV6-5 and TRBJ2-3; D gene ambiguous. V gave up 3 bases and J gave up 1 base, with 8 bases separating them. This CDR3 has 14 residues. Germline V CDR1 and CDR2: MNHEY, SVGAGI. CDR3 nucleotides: TGTGCCAGCAGTTATTCCCGGGGCACAGATACGCAGTATTTT. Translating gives CASSYSRGTDTQYF.

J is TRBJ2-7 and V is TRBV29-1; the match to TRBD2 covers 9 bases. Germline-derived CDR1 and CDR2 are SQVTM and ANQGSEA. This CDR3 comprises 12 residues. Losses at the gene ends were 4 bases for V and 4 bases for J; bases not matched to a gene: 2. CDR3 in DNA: TGCAGCGTTGCCCTAGCGGGATACGAGCAGTACTTC. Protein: CSVALAGYEQYF.

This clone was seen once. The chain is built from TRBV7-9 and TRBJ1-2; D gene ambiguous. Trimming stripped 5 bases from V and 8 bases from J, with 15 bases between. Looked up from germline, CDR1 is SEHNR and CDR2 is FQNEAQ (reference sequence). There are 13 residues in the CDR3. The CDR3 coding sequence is TGTGCCAGCAGCAAGGCGAGGGAGAACGGCTACACCTTC. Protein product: CASSKARENGYTF.

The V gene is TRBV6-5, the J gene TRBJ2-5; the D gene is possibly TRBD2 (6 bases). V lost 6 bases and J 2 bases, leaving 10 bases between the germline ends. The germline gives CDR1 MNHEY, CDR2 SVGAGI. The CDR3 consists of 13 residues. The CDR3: CASSWGLQETQYF. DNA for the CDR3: TGTGCCAGCAGCTGGGGACTGCAAGAGACCCAGTACTTC.

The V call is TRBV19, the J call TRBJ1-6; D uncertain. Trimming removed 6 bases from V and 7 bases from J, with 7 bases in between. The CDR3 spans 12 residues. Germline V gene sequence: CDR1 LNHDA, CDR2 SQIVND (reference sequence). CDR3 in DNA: TGTGCCAGTAGACAGCTGAATTCACCCCTCCACTTT. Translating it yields CASRQLNSPLHF. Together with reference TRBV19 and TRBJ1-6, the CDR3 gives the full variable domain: DGGITQSPKYLFRKEGQNVTLSCEQNLNHDAMYWYRQDPGQGLRLIYYSQIVNDFQKGDIAEGYSVSREKKESFPLTVTSAQKNPTAFYLCASRQLNSPLHFGNGTRLTVT.

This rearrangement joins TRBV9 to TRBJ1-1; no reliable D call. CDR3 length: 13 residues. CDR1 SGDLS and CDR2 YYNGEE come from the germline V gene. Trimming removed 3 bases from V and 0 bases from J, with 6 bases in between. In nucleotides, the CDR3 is TGTGCCAGCAGCGAGAGCCTGAACACTGAAGCTTTCTTT. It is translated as CASSESLNTEAFF.

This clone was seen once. The CDR3 bases are TGTGCCAGCAGCTTTGACAGGGTTAGGGGCTACACCTTC. Protein sequence: CASSFDRVRGYTF. This chain links TRBV7-3 with TRBJ1-2, with TRBD1 matching over 7 bases. The germline V gene has CDR1 SGHTA and CDR2 FQGTGA. The CDR3 contains 13 residues. V gave up 3 bases and J gave up 8 bases; unmatched junction bases: 6.

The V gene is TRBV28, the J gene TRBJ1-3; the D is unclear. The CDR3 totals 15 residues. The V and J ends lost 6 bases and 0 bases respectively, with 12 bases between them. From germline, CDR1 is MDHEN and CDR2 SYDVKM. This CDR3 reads CASSQTQSSGNTIYF. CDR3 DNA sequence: TGTGCCAGCAGCCAAACCCAAAGCTCTGGAAACACCATATATTTT.

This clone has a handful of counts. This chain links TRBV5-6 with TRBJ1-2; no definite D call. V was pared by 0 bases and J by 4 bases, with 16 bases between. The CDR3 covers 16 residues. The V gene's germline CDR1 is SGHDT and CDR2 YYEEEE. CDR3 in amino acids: CASSLDSGRLGYGYTF. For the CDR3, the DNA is TGTGCCAGCAGCTTGGACTCCGGTCGGTTGGGCTATGGCTACACCTTC.

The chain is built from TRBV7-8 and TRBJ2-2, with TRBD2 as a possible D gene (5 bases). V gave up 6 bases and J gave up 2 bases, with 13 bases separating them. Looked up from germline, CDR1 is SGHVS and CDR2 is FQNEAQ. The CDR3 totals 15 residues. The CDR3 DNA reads TGTGCCAGCAGGAGGACTTCTTACAACACCGGGGAGCTGTTTTTT. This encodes CASRRTSYNTGELFF.